Detailed here is one T cell receptor (beta chain). The sample originates from a study of OX40 agonist ivuxolimab in advanced cancers. Profiling relied on immunoSEQ multiplex PCR, and the TCRdb table lists in-frame clones only, not all of them. The profile shows about 66,000 clones, approximately 90% of them singletons. The TCR originated in an adult with an advanced solid tumor such as melanoma, head and neck, liver or kidney cancer. The sample was CD4+ or CD8+ T cells sorted from blood, taken in a trial of the OX40 agonist ivuxolimab.

CDR3 coding DNA: TGCGCCAGCAGTGACCCGGGACAGGGGGAAGAGACCCAGTACTTC. Translation gives CASSDPGQGEETQYF. J is TRBJ2-5 and V is TRBV10-2, with 11 bases aligning to TRBD1. Trimming removed 3 bases from V and 3 bases from J; junction bases left unmatched: 3. CDR1 and CDR2 (germline): WSHSY, SAAADI. The CDR3 is 15 residues long.